This T cell receptor (beta chain) was sequenced for a study of Ad26.COV2.S vaccination and SARS-CoV-2 variants. This table comes from immunoSEQ multiplex PCR, and its TCRdb copy is limited to in-frame clones, with some not included. The sample consists of more than 150,000 clones, about 83% of them appearing once. With 4 bases clipped from V and 2 bases from J, the junction kept 10 bases outside the gene matches. Germline assignment: CDR1 SGHTA and CDR2 FQGTGA. The CDR3 runs to 19 residues. The sequence was collected from a human donor who had recovered from COVID-19. The source was peripheral blood, collected after recovery from COVID-19. The chain couples TRBV7-3 to TRBJ2-1, with 14 bases that match TRBD2. The CDR3 sequence: CASSYVGTSGSGTYNEQFF. For the CDR3, the DNA is TGTGCCAGCAGCTACGTCGGGACTAGCGGGAGTGGGACCTACAATGAGCAGTTCTTC.